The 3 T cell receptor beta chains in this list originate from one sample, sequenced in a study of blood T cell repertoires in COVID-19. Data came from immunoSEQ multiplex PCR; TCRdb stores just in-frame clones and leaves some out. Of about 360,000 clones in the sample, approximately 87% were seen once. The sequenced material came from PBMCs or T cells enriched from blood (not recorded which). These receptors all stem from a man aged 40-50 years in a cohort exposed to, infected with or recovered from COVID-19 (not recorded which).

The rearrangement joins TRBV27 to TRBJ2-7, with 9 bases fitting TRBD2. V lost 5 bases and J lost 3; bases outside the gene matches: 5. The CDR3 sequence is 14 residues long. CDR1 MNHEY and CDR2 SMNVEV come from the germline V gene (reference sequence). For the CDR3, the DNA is TGTGCCAGCAGTAAGACTAGCGGACTCTACGAGCAGTACTTC. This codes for CASSKTSGLYEQYF.

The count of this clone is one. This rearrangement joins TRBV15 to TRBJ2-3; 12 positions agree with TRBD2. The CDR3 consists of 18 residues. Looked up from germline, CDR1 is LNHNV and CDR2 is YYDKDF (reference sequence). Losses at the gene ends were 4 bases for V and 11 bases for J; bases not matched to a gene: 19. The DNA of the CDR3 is TGTGCCACCAGCACTCGTATAACCGGGACTAGCGGGCCCCACAAGCAGTATTTT. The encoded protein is CATSTRITGTSGPHKQYF.

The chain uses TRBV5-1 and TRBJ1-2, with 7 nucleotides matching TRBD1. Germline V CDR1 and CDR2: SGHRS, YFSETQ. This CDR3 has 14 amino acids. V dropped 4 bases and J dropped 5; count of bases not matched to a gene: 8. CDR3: CASSPPGQQYGYTF. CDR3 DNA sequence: TGCGCCAGCAGCCCACCGGGACAGCAATATGGCTACACCTTC.